These 7 T cell receptor beta chains share one sample of origin, sequenced in a study of CD8 T cells in Susac syndrome. RNA in amounts of roughly 0.5 to 1 ug was reverse transcribed with random hexamers. Via MiXCR, TCRdb re-called the immunoSEQ multiplex PCR reads, giving one row per CDR3 protein. The sample lists hundreds of thousands of distinct CDR3 sequences; approximately 94% were seen once. Sequenced material: CD4+ T cells from PBMCs. Receptor source: a human donor with Susac syndrome.

As DNA, the CDR3 is TGTGCCAGTAGTACCTACAGGGGTAGCAATCAGCCCCAGCATTTT. Translation: CASSTYRGSNQPQHF. The V and J genes are TRBV19 and TRBJ1-5; 7 bases align to TRBD1. Germline V gene lookup returns CDR1 LNHDA and CDR2 SQIVND (reference sequence). V was clipped by 4 bases and J by 0 bases; unmatched bases: 3. The CDR3 runs to 15 residues.

The chain uses TRBV20-1 and TRBJ2-1; the D gene could be TRBD1 or TRBD2 (6 bases each). The CDR3 runs to 15 residues. The ends were cut back, 6 bases at V and 8 bases at J, with 23 bases in the middle. Germline lookup yields CDR1 DFQATT and CDR2 SNEGSKA (reference sequence). Here the CDR3 reads CSASGGTSGSYEQFF. The CDR3 nucleotides are TGCAGTGCCTCCGGCGGGACATCAGGAAGCTATGAGCAGTTCTTC.

The CDR3 here is CSVEDRAGGDTQYF. CDR3 DNA sequence: TGCAGCGTTGAAGATCGGGCGGGGGGGGATACGCAGTATTTT. V usage is TRBV29-1 and J usage is TRBJ2-3, with TRBD2 identical over 9 bases. V was clipped by 0 bases and J by 6 bases; unmatched bases: 4. From germline, CDR1 is SQVTM and CDR2 ANQGSEA. CDR3 size: 14 residues.

This clonotype was recorded only once. V usage is TRBV7-2 and J usage is TRBJ2-7; D ambiguous. The CDR3 runs 13 residues. The V gene lost 3 bases and the J gene lost 3 bases, with 9 bases spanning the gap. Looked up from germline, CDR1 is SGHTA and CDR2 is FQGNSA. CDR3 loop: CASSFDTIYEQYF. CDR3 DNA: TGTGCCAGCAGCTTCGACACGATCTACGAGCAGTACTTC.

This clonotype was detected only once. This chain uses TRBV5-4 with TRBJ2-7; possibly TRBD1 for D (6 bases). CDR1 and CDR2 from the germline V gene are SGHNT and YYREEE (reference sequence). The germline V and J ends were trimmed by 0 bases and 2 bases, with 9 bases remaining between them. The CDR3 is 14 residues long. CDR3 sequence: CASSLEKGAYEQYF. The CDR3 DNA follows: TGTGCCAGCAGCTTGGAAAAGGGGGCCTACGAGCAGTACTTC.

This chain links TRBV7-3 with TRBJ1-2; D call uncertain. Germline-derived CDR1 and CDR2 are SGHTA and FQGTGA. The CDR3 length is 13 residues. Trimming removed 2 bases at V and 5 bases at J, with 9 bases between. The CDR3 spells CASSLVDGYGYTF. As DNA, the CDR3 is TGTGCCAGCAGCTTAGTAGACGGTTATGGCTACACCTTC.

The V and J genes are TRBV20-1 and TRBJ2-7; TRBD1 might be the D (6 bases). In germline, CDR1 is DFQATT, CDR2 SNEGSKA (reference sequence). This CDR3 is 12 amino acids long. V gave up 5 bases and J gave up 3 bases, with 11 bases separating them. The CDR3 reads CSARGGGYEQYF. The DNA of the CDR3 is TGCAGTGCTCGAGGGGGTGGCTACGAGCAGTACTTC.